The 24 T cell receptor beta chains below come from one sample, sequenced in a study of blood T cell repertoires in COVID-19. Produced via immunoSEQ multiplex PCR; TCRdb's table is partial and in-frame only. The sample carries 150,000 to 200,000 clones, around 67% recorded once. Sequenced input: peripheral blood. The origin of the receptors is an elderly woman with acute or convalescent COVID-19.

The CDR3 loop is CASSVATSGSVGTDTQYF. As DNA, the CDR3 is TGTGCCAGCAGCGTCGCGACTAGCGGGAGTGTGGGCACAGATACGCAGTATTTT. The rearrangement joins TRBV9 to TRBJ2-3, with 12 positions matching TRBD2. Unmatched junction bases numbered 8, after V lost 2 bases and J lost 1 base. The germline gives CDR1 SGDLS, CDR2 YYNGEE. CDR3 length equals 18 residues.

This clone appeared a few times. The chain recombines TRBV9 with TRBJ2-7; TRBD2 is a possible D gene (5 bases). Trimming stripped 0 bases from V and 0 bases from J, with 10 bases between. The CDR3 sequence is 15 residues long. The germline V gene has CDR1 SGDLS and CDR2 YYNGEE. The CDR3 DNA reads TGTGCCAGCAGCGTAGGAGGGTTTGGCTCCTACGAGCAGTACTTC. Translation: CASSVGGFGSYEQYF.

CDR3 sequence (DNA): TGTGCCAGCGCTACAGGGATCGGAGAGACCCAGTACTTC. Translating gives CASATGIGETQYF. The J gene is TRBJ2-5, the V gene TRBV7-9, with D maybe TRBD1 (6 bases). Per germline, CDR1 SEHNR and CDR2 FQNEAQ (reference sequence). V lost 8 bases and J 4 bases, leaving 14 bases between the germline ends. This CDR3 contains 13 residues.

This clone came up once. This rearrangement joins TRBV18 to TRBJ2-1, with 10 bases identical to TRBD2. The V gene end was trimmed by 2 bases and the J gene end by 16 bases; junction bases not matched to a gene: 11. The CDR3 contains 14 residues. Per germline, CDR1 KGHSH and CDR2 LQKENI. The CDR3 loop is CASSPDSTSGFIFF. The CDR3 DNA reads TGTGCCAGCTCACCAGACTCGACTAGCGGGTTCATCTTCTTC. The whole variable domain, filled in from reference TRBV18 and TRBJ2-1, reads NAGVMQNPRHLVRRRGQEARLRCSPMKGHSHVYWYRQLPEEGLKFMVYLQKENIIDESGMPKERFSAEFPKEGPSILRIQQVVRGDSAAYFCASSPDSTSGFIFFGPGTRLTVL.

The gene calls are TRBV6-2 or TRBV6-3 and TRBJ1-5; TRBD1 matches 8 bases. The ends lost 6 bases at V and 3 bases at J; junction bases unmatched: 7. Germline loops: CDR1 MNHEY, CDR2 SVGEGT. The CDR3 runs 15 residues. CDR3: CASSRDRPYNQPQHF. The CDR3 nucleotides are TGTGCCAGCAGCCGGGACAGGCCTTACAATCAGCCCCAGCATTTT.

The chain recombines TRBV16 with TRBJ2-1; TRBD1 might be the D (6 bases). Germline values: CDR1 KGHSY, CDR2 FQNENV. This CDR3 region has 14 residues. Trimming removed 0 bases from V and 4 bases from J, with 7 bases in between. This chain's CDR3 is CASSQSGAYNEQFF. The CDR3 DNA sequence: TGTGCCAGCAGCCAATCGGGGGCATACAATGAGCAGTTCTTC.

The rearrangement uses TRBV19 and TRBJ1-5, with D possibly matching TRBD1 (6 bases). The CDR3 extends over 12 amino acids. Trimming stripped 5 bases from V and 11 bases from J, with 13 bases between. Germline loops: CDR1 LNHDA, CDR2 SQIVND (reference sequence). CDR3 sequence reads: CASSVLTGTQHF. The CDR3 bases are TGTGCCAGTAGTGTTTTGACAGGTACCCAGCATTTT.

The CDR3 region is CASSPGVYTGNQETQYF. The CDR3 DNA sequence: TGTGCCAGCAGTCCAGGGGTCTATACAGGGAACCAAGAGACCCAGTACTTC. The chain recombines TRBV7-8 with TRBJ2-5; D is possibly TRBD1 (6 bases). The V and J ends lost 6 bases and 0 bases respectively, with 20 bases between them. Germline-derived CDR1 and CDR2 are SGHVS and FQNEAQ. This CDR3 is built from 17 residues.

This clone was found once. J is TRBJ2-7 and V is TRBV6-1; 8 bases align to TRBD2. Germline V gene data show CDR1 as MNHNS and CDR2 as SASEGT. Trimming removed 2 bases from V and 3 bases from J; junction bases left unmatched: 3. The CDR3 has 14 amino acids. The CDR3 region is CASSEHSGNYEQYF. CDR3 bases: TGTGCCAGCAGTGAACATAGCGGGAACTACGAGCAGTACTTC.

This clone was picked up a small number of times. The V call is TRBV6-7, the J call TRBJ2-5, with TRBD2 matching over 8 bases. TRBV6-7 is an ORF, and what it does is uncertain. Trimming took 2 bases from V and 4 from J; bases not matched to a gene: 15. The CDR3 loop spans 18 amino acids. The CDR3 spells CASSYPREEREILETQYF. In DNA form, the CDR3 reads TGTGCCAGCAGTTACCCCCGTGAGGAGCGGGAGATTTTAGAGACCCAGTACTTC.

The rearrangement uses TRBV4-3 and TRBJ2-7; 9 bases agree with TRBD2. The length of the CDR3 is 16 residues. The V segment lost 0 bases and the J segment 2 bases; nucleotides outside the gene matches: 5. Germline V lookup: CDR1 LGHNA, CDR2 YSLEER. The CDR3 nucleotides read TGCGCCAGCAGCCAAGATAATAGCGGGAGCCCCTACGAGCAGTACTTC. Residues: CASSQDNSGSPYEQYF.

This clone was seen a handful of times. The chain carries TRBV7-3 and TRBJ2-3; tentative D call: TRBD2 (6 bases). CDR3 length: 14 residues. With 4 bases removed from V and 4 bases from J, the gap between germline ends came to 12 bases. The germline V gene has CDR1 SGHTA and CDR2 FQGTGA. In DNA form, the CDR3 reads TGTGCCAGCAGCTCGGGGGTAGCTTCAGATACGCAGTATTTT. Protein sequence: CASSSGVASDTQYF.

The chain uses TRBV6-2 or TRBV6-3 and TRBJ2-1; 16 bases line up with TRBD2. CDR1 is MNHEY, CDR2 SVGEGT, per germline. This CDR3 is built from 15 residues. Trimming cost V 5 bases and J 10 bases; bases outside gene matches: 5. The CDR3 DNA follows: TGTGCCAGCAGTCCGGGACTAGCGGGGGGGTTGGAGCAGTTCTTC. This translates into CASSPGLAGGLEQFF.

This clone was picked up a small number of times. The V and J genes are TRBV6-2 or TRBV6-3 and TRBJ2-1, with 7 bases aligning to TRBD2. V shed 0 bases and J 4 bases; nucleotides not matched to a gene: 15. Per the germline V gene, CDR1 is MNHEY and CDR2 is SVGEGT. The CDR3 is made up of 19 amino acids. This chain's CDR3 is CASSYSPYSGGSGYNEQFF. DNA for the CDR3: TGTGCCAGCAGTTACTCACCTTATTCTGGCGGGAGTGGGTACAATGAGCAGTTCTTC.

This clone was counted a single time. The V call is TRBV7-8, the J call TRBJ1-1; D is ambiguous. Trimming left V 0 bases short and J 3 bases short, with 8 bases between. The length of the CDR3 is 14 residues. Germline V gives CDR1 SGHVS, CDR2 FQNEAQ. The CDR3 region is CASSLAEVDTEAFF. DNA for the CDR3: TGTGCCAGCAGCTTAGCTGAGGTGGACACTGAAGCTTTCTTT. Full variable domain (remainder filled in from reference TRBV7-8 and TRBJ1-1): GAGVSQSPRYKVAKRGQDVALRCDPISGHVSLFWYQQALGQGPEFLTYFQNEAQLDKSGLPSDRFFAERPEGSVSTLKIQRTQQEDSAVYLCASSLAEVDTEAFFGQGTRLTVV.

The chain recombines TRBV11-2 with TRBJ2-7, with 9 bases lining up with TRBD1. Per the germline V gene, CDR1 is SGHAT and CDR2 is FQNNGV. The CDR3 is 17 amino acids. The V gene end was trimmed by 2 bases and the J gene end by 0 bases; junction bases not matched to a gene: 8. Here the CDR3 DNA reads TGTGCCAGCAGCTTAACCACAGGGGGCTTTAGCTCCTACGAGCAGTACTTC. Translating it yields CASSLTTGGFSSYEQYF.

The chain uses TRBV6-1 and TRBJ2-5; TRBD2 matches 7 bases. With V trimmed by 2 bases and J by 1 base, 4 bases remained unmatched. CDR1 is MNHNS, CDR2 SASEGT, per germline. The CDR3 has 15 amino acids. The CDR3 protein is CASSEQLAAQETQYF. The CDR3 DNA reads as TGTGCCAGCAGTGAACAGCTAGCGGCCCAAGAGACCCAGTACTTC.

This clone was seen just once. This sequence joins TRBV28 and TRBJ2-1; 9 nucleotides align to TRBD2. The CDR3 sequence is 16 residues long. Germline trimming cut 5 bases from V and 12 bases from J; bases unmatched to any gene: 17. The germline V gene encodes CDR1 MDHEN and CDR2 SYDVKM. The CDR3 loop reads CASSPLGQRGDPRQFF. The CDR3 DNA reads TGTGCCAGCAGTCCCCTCGGGCAGCGGGGGGACCCACGGCAGTTCTTC.

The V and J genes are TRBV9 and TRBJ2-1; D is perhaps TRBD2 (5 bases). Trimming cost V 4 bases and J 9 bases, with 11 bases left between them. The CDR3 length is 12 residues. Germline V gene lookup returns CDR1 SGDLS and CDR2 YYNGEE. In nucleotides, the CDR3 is TGTGCCAGCAGCTACTACACTAGTGAGCAGTTCTTC. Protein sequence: CASSYYTSEQFF.

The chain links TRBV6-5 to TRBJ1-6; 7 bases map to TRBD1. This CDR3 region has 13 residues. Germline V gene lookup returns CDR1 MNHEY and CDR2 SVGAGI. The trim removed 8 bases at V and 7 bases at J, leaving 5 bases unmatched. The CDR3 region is CASSRDRNSPLHF. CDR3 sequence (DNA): TGTGCCAGCTCCCGGGACAGAAATTCACCCCTCCACTTT.

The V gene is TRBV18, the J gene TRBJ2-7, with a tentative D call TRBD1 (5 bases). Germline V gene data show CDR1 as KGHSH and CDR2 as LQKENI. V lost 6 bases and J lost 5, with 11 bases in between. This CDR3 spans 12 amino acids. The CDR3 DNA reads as TGTGCCAGCTCTCAACAGGAAAACGAGCAGTACTTC. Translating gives CASSQQENEQYF.

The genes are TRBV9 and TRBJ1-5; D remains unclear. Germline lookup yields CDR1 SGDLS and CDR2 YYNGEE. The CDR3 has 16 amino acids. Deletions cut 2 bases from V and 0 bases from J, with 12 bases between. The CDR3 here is CASSVAGKYSNQPQHF. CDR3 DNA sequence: TGTGCCAGCAGCGTGGCAGGAAAATATAGCAATCAGCCCCAGCATTTT.

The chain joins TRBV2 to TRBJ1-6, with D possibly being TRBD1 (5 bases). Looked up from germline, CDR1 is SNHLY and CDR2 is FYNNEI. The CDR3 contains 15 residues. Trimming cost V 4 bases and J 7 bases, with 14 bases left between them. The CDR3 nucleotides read TGTGCCAGCAGTGGGCAGGGTGGCCAAAATTCACCCCTCCACTTT. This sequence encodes CASSGQGGQNSPLHF.

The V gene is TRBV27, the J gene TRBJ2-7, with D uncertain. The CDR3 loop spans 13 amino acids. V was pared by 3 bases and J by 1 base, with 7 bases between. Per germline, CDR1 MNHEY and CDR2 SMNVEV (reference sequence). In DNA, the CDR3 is TGTGCCAGCAGTTTCGAGAGGTCCTACGAGCAGTACTTC. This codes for CASSFERSYEQYF.